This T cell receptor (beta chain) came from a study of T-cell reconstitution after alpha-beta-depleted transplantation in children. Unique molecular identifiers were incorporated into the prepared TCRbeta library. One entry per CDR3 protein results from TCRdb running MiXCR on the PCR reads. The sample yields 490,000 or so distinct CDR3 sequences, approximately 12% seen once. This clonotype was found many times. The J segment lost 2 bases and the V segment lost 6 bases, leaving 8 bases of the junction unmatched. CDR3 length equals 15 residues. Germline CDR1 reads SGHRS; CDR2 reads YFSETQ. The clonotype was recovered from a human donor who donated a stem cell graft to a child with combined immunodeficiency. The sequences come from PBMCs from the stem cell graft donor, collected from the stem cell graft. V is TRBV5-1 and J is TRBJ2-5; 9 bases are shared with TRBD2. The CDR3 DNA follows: TGCGCCAGCACCCGGTCGACTAGCGGACAAGAGACCCAGTACTTC. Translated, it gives CASTRSTSGQETQYF. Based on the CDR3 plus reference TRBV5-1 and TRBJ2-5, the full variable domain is KAGVTQTPRYLIKTRGQQVTLSCSPISGHRSVSWYQQTPGQGLQFLFEYFSETQRNKGNFPGRFSGRQFSNSRSEMNVSTLELGDSALYLCASTRSTSGQETQYFGPGTRLLVL.